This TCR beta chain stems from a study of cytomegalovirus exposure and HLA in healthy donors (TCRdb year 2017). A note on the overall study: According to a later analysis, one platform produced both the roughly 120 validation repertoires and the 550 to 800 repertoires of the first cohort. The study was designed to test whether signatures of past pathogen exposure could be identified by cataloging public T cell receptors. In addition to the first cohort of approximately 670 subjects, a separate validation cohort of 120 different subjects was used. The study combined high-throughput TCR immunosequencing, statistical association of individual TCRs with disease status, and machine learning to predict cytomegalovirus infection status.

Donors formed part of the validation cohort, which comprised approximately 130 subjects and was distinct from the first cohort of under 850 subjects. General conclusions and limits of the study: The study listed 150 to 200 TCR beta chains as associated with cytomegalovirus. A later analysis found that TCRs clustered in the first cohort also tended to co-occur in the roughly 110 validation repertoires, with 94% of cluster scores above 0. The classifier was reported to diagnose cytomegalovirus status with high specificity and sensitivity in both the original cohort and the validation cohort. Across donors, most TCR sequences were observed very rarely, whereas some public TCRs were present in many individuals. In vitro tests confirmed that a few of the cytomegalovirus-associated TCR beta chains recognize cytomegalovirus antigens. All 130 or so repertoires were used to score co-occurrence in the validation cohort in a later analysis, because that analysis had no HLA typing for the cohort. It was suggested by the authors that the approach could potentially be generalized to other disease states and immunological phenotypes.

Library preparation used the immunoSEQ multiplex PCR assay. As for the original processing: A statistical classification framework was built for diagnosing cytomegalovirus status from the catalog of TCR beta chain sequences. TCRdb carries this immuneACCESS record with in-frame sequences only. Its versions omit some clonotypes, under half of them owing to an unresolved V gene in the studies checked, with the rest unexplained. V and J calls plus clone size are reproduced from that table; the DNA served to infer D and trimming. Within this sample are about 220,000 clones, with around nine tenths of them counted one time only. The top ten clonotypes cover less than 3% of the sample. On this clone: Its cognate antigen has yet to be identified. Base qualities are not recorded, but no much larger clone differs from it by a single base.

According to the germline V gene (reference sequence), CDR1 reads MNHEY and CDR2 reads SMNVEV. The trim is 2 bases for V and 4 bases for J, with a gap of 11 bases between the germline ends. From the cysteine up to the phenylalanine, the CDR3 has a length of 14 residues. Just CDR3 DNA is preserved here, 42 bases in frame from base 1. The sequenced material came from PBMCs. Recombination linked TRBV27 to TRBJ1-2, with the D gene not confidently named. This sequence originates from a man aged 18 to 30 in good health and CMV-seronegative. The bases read TGTGCCAGCAGTTTAAGGCGTCCTAGCTATGGCTACACCTTC. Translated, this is CASSLRRPSYGYTF.